This T cell receptor beta chain came from a study of OX40 agonist ivuxolimab in advanced cancers. Background on the study: Intravenous ivuxolimab at 0.01 to 10 mg/kg was given to patients every 2 weeks. Patients undergoing dose escalation presented with hepatocellular carcinoma, melanoma, renal cell or head and neck cancer. One patient with hepatocellular carcinoma and two with cutaneous melanoma, three in all, had partial responses. Broader study findings: The antigens recognized by the expanded peripheral T cells, that is their antigen specificity, were not determined.

On this clone: Its antigen is still unknown.

Only in-frame clones appear in the TCRdb table, and some are missing; sequencing was by immunoSEQ multiplex PCR. The sample has roughly 88,000 clones, around 87% seen once. This CDR3 contains 14 residues. Germline V gene sequence: CDR1 SGDLS, CDR2 YYNGEE. Trimming left V 4 bases short and J 9 bases short, with 17 bases between. Sequencing used CD4+ or CD8+ T cells sorted from blood, obtained in a trial of the OX40 agonist ivuxolimab. V gene TRBV9 combines with J gene TRBJ2-1; a weak D match, TRBD2 (5 bases). The sequence was obtained from an adult with an advanced solid tumor such as melanoma, head and neck, liver or kidney cancer. CDR3 region: CASSRLTTRGEQFF. CDR3 sequence (DNA): TGTGCCAGCAGCCGACTTACCACACGGGGTGAGCAGTTCTTC.